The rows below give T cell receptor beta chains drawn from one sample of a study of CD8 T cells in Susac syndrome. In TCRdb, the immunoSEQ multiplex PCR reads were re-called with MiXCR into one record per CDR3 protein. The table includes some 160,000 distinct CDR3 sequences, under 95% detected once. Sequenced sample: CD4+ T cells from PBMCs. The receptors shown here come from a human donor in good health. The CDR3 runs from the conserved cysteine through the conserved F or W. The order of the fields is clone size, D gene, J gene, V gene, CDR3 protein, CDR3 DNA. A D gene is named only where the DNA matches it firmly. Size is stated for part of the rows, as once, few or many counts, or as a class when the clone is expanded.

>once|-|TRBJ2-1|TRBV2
CASSGGHNNEQFF
TGTGCCAGCAGTGGGGGACATAACAATGAGCAGTTCTTC
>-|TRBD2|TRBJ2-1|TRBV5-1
CASSLSGTSSYNEQFF
TGCGCCAGCAGCTTGAGCGGGACGAGCTCCTACAATGAGCAGTTCTTC
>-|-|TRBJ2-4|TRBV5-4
CASSRELVRDIQYF
TGTGCCAGCAGTCGCGAGTTAGTCAGGGACATTCAGTACTTC
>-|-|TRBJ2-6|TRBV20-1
CSAKDPSGANVLTF
TGCAGTGCTAAAGACCCCTCTGGGGCCAACGTCCTGACTTTC
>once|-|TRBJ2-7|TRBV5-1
CASSTGPMTRNEQYF
TGCGCCAGCAGCACCGGACCGATGACAAGAAACGAGCAGTACTTC
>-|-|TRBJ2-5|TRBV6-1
CASSEGRGGETQYF
TGTGCCAGCAGTGAAGGGAGGGGAGGAGAGACCCAGTACTTC
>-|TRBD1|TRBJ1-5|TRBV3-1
CASSHQGQGGPPQHF
TGTGCCAGCAGCCACCAAGGACAGGGCGGCCCGCCCCAGCATTTT
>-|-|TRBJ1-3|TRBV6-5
CASSYQDPRFGSGNTIYF
TGTGCCAGCAGTTACCAGGACCCCAGGTTCGGGTCTGGAAACACCATATATTTT
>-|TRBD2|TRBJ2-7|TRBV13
CASSLPSGSYEQYF
TGTGCCAGCAGCTTACCCAGCGGGAGCTACGAGCAGTACTTC
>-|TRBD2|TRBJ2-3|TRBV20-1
CSARDRIGGAGTDTQYF
TGCAGTGCTAGAGATCGTATCGGGGGGGCCGGCACAGATACGCAGTATTTT
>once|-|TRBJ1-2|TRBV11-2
CASSRGRQANYGYTF
TGTGCCAGCAGCCGCGGTAGGCAGGCTAACTATGGCTACACCTTC
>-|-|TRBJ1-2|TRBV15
CATSRDQGPLYGYTF
TGTGCCACCAGCAGAGATCAGGGGCCCCTCTATGGCTACACCTTC
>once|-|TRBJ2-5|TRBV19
CASRVGGGETQYF
TGTGCCAGCCGCGTGGGGGGCGGAGAGACCCAGTACTTC
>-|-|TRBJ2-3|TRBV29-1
CSAQGAPSSTDTQYF
TGCAGCGCCCAAGGGGCCCCTTCTAGCACAGATACGCAGTATTTT
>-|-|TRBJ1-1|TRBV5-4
CASSQQLSGTEAFF
TGTGCCAGCAGCCAGCAATTGAGTGGCACTGAAGCTTTCTTT
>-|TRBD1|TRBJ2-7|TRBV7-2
CASSLDRGQGSYEQYF
TGTGCCAGCAGCTTAGATAGGGGACAGGGGTCCTACGAGCAGTACTTC
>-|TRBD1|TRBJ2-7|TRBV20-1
CSAGTGGTYEQYF
TGCAGTGCCGGGACAGGGGGAACCTACGAGCAGTACTTC
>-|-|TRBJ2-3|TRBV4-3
CASSQDRAGPTDTQYF
TGCGCCAGCAGCCAAGATCGGGCAGGACCCACAGATACGCAGTATTTT
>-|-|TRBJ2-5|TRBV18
CASSPPVQGTQETQYF
TGTGCCAGCTCACCACCGGTGCAGGGGACCCAAGAGACCCAGTACTTC
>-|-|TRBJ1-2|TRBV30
CAWDTGGWSGYTF
TGTGCCTGGGACACCGGGGGTTGGAGTGGCTACACCTTC
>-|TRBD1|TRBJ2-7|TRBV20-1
CSASAQGVYEQYF
TGCAGTGCTAGTGCACAGGGGGTCTACGAGCAGTACTTC
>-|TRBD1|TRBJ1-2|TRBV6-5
CASSTGQDYGYTF
TGTGCCAGCAGCACGGGACAGGACTACGGCTACACCTTC
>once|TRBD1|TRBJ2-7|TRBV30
CAWRKTGDNYEQYF
TGTGCCTGGAGAAAGACAGGGGATAACTACGAGCAGTACTTC
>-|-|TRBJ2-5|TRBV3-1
CASSPSFGQETQYF
TGTGCCAGCAGCCCCTCCTTTGGACAAGAGACCCAGTACTTC
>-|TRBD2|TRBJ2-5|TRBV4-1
CASSPGRADETQYF
TGCGCCAGCAGCCCCGGGAGGGCCGATGAGACCCAGTACTTC
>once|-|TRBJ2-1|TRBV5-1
CASSLVGDWNNNEQFF
TGCGCCAGCAGCTTGGTGGGGGACTGGAACAACAATGAGCAGTTCTTC
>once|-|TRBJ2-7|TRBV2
CASSERRYEQYF
TGTGCCAGCAGTGAACGACGCTACGAGCAGTACTTC
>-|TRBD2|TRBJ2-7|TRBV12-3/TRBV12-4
CASSHTGGAYEQYF
TGTGCCAGCAGCCACACTGGGGGGGCCTACGAGCAGTACTTC
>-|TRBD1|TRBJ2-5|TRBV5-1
CASSLEGTGVQETQYF
TGCGCCAGCAGCTTGGAGGGGACAGGGGTACAAGAGACCCAGTACTTC
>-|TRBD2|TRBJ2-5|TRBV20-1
CSARDRRTSGNQETQYF
TGCAGTGCTAGAGATCGGAGGACTAGCGGTAACCAAGAGACCCAGTACTTC
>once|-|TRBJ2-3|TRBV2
CASSEVDTQYF
TGTGCCAGCAGTGAGGTAGATACGCAGTATTTT
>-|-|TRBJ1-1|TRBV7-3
CASSLQGGANTEAFF
TGTGCCAGCAGCTTACAGGGCGGGGCGAACACTGAAGCTTTCTTT
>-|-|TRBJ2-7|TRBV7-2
CASSLAADRRYEQYF
TGTGCCAGCAGCTTAGCGGCCGACAGGAGATACGAGCAGTACTTC
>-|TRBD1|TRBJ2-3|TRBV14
CASSSRPKGAVGTDTQYF
TGTGCCAGCAGCTCACGCCCTAAGGGGGCCGTTGGCACAGATACGCAGTATTTT
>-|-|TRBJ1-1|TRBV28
CASTRGGAAEAFF
TGTGCCAGCACCCGAGGGGGGGCGGCTGAAGCTTTCTTT
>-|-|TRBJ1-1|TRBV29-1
CSGAGQKNTEAFF
TGCAGCGGCGCCGGGCAGAAGAACACTGAAGCTTTCTTT
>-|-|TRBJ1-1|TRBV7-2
CASSPGGTEAFF
TGTGCCAGCAGCCCCGGAGGCACTGAAGCTTTCTTT
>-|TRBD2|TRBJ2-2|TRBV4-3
CASSQSPGTSGLTGELFF
TGCGCCAGCAGCCAATCTCCCGGTACTAGCGGTTTAACCGGGGAGCTGTTTTTT
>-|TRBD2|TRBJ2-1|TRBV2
CASTLAGGNEQFF
TGTGCCAGCACGCTAGCGGGAGGTAATGAGCAGTTCTTC
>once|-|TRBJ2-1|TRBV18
CASSASSYNEQFF
TGTGCCAGCTCGGCGAGCTCCTACAATGAGCAGTTCTTC
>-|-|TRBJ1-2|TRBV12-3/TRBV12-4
CASSPPGAFYYGYTF
TGTGCCAGCAGTCCGCCAGGTGCCTTTTACTATGGCTACACCTTC
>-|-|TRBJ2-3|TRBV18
CASTTSITDTQYF
TGTGCCAGCACAACTAGTATCACAGATACGCAGTATTTT